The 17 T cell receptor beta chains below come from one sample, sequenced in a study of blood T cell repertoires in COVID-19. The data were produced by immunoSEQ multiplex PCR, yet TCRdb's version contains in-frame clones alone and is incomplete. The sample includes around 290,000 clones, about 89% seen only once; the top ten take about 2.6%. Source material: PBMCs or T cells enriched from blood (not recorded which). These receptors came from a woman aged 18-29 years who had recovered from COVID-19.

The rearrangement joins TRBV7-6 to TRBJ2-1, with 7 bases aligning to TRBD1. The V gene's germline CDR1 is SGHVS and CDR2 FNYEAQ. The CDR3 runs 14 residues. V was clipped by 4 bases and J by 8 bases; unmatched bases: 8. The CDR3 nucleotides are TGTGCCAGCAGCTCGAACTCGACAGGGCATGAGCAGTTCTTC. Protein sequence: CASSSNSTGHEQFF.

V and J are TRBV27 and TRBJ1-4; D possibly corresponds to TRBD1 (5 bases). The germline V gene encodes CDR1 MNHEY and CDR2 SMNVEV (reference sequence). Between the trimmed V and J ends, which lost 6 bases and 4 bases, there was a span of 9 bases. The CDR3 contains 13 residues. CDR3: CASRLGGNEKLFF. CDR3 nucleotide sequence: TGTGCCAGCAGATTGGGGGGTAATGAAAAACTGTTTTTT.

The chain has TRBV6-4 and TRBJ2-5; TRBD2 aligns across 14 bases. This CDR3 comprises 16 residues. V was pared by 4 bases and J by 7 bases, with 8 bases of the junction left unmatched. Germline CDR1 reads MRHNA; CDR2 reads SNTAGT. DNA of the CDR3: TGTGCCAGCAGTGCCGAGACTAGCGGGGGGGCGTCGACCCAGTACTTC. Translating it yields CASSAETSGGASTQYF.

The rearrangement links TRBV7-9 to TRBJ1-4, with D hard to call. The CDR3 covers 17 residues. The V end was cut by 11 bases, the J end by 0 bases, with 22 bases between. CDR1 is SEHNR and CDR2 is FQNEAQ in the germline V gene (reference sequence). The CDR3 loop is CAYSSGSPSATNEKLFF. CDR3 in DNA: TGTGCCTACTCGTCGGGGTCGCCCTCAGCAACTAATGAAAAACTGTTTTTT.

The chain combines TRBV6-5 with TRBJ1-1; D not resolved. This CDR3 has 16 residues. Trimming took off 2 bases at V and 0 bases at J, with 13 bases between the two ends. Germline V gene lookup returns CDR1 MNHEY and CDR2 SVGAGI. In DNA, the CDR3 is TGTGCCAGCAGTTACGAGTCAGGTCATATGAACACTGAAGCTTTCTTT. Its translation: CASSYESGHMNTEAFF.

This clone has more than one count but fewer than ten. The CDR3 is CASSLGGPGQPQHF. The CDR3 coding sequence is TGTGCCAGCAGCTTAGGGGGTCCTGGGCAGCCCCAGCATTTT. The chain links TRBV5-6 to TRBJ1-5; tentatively, D is TRBD1 (6 bases). The V end lost 2 bases, the J end lost 7 bases, and 13 bases lay between the germline ends. Germline V CDR1 and CDR2: SGHDT, YYEEEE. The CDR3 is 14 amino acids.

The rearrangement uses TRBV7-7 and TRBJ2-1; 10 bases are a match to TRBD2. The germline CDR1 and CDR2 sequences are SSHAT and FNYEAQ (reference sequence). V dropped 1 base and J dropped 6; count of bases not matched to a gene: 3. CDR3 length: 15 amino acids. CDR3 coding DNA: TGTGCCAGCAGCTTAGGGACTAGCGGTAGCAATGAGCAGTTCTTC. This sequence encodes CASSLGTSGSNEQFF.

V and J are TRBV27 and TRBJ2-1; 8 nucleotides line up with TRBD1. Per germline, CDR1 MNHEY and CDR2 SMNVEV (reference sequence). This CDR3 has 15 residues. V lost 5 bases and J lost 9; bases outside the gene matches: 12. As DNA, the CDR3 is TGTGCCAGCAGTACCCCAGGGGGCTCCTGGGGTGAGCAGTTCTTC. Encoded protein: CASSTPGGSWGEQFF.

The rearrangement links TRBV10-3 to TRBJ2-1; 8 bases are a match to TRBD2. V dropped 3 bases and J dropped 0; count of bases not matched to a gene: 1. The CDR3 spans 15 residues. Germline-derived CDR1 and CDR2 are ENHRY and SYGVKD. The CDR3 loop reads CAISESGGSYNEQFF. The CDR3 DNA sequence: TGTGCCATCAGTGAAAGCGGGGGCTCCTACAATGAGCAGTTCTTC.

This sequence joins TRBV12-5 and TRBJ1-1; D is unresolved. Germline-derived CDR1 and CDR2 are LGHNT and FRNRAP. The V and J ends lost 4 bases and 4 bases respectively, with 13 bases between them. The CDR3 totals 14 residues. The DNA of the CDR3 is TGTGCTAGTGGTTCGACTCTAGAAGGCACTGAAGCTTTCTTT. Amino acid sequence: CASGSTLEGTEAFF.

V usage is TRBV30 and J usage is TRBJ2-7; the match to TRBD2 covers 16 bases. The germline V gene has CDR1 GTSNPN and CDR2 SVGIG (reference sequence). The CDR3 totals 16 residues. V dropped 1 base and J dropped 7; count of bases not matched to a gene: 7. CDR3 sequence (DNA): TGTGCCTGGAGTGCGGGGCCGGGACTAGCGGGGGGGGAGCAGTACTTC. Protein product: CAWSAGPGLAGGEQYF.

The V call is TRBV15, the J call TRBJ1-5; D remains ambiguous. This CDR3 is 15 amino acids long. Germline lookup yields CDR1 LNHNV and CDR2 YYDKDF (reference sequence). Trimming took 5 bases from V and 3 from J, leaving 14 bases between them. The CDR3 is CATSVNREVNQPQHF. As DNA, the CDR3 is TGTGCCACCAGCGTAAATAGGGAGGTCAATCAGCCCCAGCATTTT.

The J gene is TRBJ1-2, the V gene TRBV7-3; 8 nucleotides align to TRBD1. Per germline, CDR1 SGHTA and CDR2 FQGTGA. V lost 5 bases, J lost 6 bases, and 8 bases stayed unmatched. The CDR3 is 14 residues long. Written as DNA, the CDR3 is TGTGCCAGCAGCCAGAGCAGGGGGCAGGATGGCTACACCTTC. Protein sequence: CASSQSRGQDGYTF.

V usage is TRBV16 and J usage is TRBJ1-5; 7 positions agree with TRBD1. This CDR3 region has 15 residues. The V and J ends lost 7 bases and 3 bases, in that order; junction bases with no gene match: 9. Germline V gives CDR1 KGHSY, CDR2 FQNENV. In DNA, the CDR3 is TGTGCCAGCAAAAATACAGGGGCGAACAATCAGCCCCAGCATTTT. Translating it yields CASKNTGANNQPQHF.

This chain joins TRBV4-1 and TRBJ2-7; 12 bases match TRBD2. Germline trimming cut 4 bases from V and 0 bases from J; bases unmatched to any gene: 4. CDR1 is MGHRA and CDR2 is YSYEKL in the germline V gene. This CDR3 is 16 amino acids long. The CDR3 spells CASSRTSGGSSYEQYF. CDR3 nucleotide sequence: TGCGCCAGCAGCCGTACTAGCGGGGGGAGCTCCTACGAGCAGTACTTC.

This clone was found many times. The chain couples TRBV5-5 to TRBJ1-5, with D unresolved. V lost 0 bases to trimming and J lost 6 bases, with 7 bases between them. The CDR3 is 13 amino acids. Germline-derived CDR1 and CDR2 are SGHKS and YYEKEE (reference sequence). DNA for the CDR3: TGTGCCAGCAGCTTGGGGGAGGGTCAGCCCCAGCATTTT. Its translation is CASSLGEGQPQHF.

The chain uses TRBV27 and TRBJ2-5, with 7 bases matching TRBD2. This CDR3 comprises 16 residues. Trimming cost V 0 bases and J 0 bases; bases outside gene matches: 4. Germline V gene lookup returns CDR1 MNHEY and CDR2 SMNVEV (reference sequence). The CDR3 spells CASSLSVGGYQETQYF. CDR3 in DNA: TGTGCCAGCAGTTTATCGGTCGGGGGGTACCAAGAGACCCAGTACTTC.